What follows is one T cell receptor beta chain and its context. All donors were healthy HIV-negative adults lacking recent acute infections or vaccinations. A split of CD4+ cells into CD45RA+ naive and CD45RA-negative memory subsets was performed. The data are from a study of shared clonotypes between healthy human individuals. Produced via immunoSEQ multiplex PCR; TCRdb's table is partial and in-frame only. This table has 1,400,000 or so clones, approximately 98.5% appearing once. There are 15 residues in the CDR3. Germline CDR1 is SGDLS and CDR2 is YYNGEE. Trimming removed 1 base from V and 4 bases from J; junction bases left unmatched: 5.

Sequenced: naive CD4+ T cells sorted from blood. The sample's subset: CD45RA+ positively selected. This TCR derives from a man aged 25-45 years in good health. V is TRBV9 and J is TRBJ2-5; 9 bases are a match to TRBD2. The CDR3 reads CASSVTSGLRETQYF. The CDR3 bases are TGTGCCAGCAGCGTAACTAGCGGGCTTCGAGAGACCCAGTACTTC.